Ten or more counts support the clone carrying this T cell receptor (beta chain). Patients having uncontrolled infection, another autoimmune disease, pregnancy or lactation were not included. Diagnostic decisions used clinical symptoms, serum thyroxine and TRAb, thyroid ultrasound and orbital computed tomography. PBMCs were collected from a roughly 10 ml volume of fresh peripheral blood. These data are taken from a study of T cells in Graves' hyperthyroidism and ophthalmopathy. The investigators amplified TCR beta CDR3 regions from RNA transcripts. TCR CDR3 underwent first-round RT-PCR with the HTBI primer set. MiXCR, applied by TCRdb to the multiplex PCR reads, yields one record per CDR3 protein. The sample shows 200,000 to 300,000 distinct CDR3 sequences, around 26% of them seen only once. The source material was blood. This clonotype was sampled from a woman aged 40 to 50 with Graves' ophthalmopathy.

CDR3 bases: TGCGCCAGCAGCTGGGACGTCGATCAGCCCCAGCATTTT. Translation: CASSWDVDQPQHF. The chain carries TRBV5-1 and TRBJ1-5; D may be TRBD1 (5 bases). The CDR3 has 13 residues. Germline V gene sequence: CDR1 SGHRS, CDR2 YFSETQ. V dropped 3 bases and J dropped 5 bases, with 9 bases sitting between them.